A selection of T cell receptor beta chains follows, all from one sample in a study of PD-1 blockade in classical Hodgkin lymphoma. The data were produced by immunoSEQ multiplex PCR, yet TCRdb's version contains in-frame clones alone and is incomplete. The table shows about 30,000 clones, with about nine tenths occurring only once. The source material was peripheral blood mononuclear cells (PBMCs). The receptors here all came from a human donor with classical Hodgkin lymphoma. The CDR3 runs from the conserved cysteine through the conserved F or W. A D gene is named only where the DNA matches it firmly. The size of a clone is reported for some rows only, either as once, few or many, or as a class for expanded clones.

>TRBV5-1|TRBD2|.|TRBJ2-3
CASSRGLAGAGGRDTQYF
TGCGCCAGCAGCCGCGGACTAGCGGGAGCCGGAGGGCGGGATACGCAGTATTTT
>TRBV10-1|.|.|TRBJ2-2
CASSEAGTNTGELFF
TGCGCCAGCAGTGAGGCCGGGACGAACACCGGGGAGCTGTTTTTT
>TRBV28|.|.|TRBJ2-5
CASSLPERTQYF
TGTGCCAGCAGTTTACCTGAGCGGACCCAGTACTTC
>TRBV27|.|.|TRBJ1-2
CASSSLSGVAGYTF
TGTGCCAGCAGCTCCCTTTCTGGCGTTGCTGGCTACACCTTC
>TRBV7-2|.|.|TRBJ1-5
CASSPGPGPAPQHF
TGTGCCAGCAGCCCAGGGCCCGGGCCAGCTCCCCAGCATTTT
>TRBV14|.|.|TRBJ2-3
CASSQVVGVTAQYF
TGTGCCAGCAGCCAAGTAGTAGGAGTGACTGCGCAGTATTTT
>TRBV9|TRBD2|.|TRBJ2-3
CASSVAASGRAADTQYF
TGTGCCAGCAGCGTAGCGGCTAGCGGGAGAGCGGCAGATACGCAGTATTTT
>TRBV19|.|.|TRBJ2-3
CASRLQGTQYF
TGTGCCAGTAGGCTCCAAGGTACGCAGTATTTT
>TRBV19|TRBD1|.|TRBJ1-5
CASSPQGVSNQPQHF
TGTGCCAGTAGTCCTCAGGGGGTTAGCAATCAGCCCCAGCATTTT
>TRBV27|TRBD1|few|TRBJ2-5
CASSTDRGRRETQYF
TGTGCCAGCAGCACGGACAGGGGGCGGCGGGAGACCCAGTACTTC
>TRBV5-1|.|once|TRBJ2-3
CASSPLDGTDTQYF
TGCGCCAGCAGCCCCCTGGACGGCACAGATACGCAGTATTTT
>TRBV11-3|.|.|TRBJ2-7
CASSLRSSRGGYEQYF
TGTGCCAGCAGCTTAAGATCGTCCAGGGGTGGTTACGAGCAGTACTTC
>TRBV7-9|.|.|TRBJ1-5
CASSFQGNQPQHF
TGTGCCAGCAGCTTCCAGGGAAATCAGCCCCAGCATTTT
>TRBV5-1|.|.|TRBJ2-1
CASSAHHRRKGFYNEQFF
TGCGCCAGCAGCGCCCATCACCGCCGGAAGGGGTTTTACAATGAGCAGTTCTTC
>TRBV27|.|.|TRBJ2-7
CASSLEVGGIPYEQYF
TGTGCCAGCAGTTTAGAGGTTGGAGGTATCCCCTACGAGCAGTACTTC
>TRBV5-1|.|few|TRBJ2-5
CASSAGNFGRETQYF
TGCGCCAGCAGCGCGGGGAATTTTGGTCGAGAGACCCAGTACTTC
>TRBV5-1|.|.|TRBJ2-7
CASSLGGEQYF
TGCGCCAGCAGCTTGGGGGGTGAGCAGTACTTC
>TRBV5-1|TRBD2|once|TRBJ2-7
CASSSGTSRKYEQYF
TGCGCCAGCAGCTCTGGGACTAGCCGAAAATACGAGCAGTACTTC
>TRBV19|TRBD1|once|TRBJ1-1
CASSMDRANTEAFF
TGTGCCAGTAGTATGGACAGGGCGAACACTGAAGCTTTCTTT
>TRBV28|TRBD1|.|TRBJ2-3
CASSFSDRGEETDTQYF
TGTGCCAGCAGTTTTTCCGACAGGGGGGAAGAAACAGATACGCAGTATTTT
>TRBV6-1|.|.|TRBJ1-5
CASSPIGRGGQPQHF
TGTGCCAGCAGCCCCATAGGACGGGGGGGTCAGCCCCAGCATTTT
>TRBV11-3|.|.|TRBJ2-1
CASSDPTYNEQFF
TGTGCCAGCAGTGACCCGACATACAATGAGCAGTTCTTC
>TRBV5-1|TRBD2|.|TRBJ2-7
CASSSGTSGRDSKREQYF
TGCGCCAGCAGCTCCGGGACTAGCGGGAGGGACTCTAAAAGAGAGCAGTACTTC
>TRBV6-6|.|.|TRBJ1-3
CASSYFGQSSGNTIYF
TGTGCCAGCAGTTACTTTGGACAGAGCTCTGGAAACACCATATATTTT
>TRBV5-1|.|.|TRBJ2-2
CASTPQGGTNTGELFF
TGCGCCAGCACCCCCCAGGGGGGTACGAACACCGGGGAGCTGTTTTTT
>TRBV6-5|.|.|TRBJ2-7
CASTPEDRLYF
TGTGCCAGCACTCCCGAAGACCGCCTGTACTTC
>TRBV19|.|.|TRBJ1-5
CASSIGTTGNQPQHF
TGTGCCAGTAGTATTGGGACAACGGGCAATCAGCCCCAGCATTTT
>TRBV14|.|.|TRBJ2-1
CASSQVFESEQFF
TGTGCCAGCAGCCAAGTATTTGAAAGTGAGCAGTTCTTC
>TRBV29-1|.|.|TRBJ2-1
CSAVLGSYNEQFF
TGCAGCGCAGTCCTCGGTTCCTACAATGAGCAGTTCTTC
>TRBV19|.|.|TRBJ2-3
CASQQGHLGDTQYF
TGTGCCAGCCAGCAAGGGCATTTGGGAGATACGCAGTATTTT
>TRBV19|TRBD2|few|TRBJ2-3
CASRVSGASGTQYF
TGTGCCAGTAGGGTTAGCGGGGCCTCGGGTACGCAGTATTTT
>TRBV7-6|.|.|TRBJ2-2
CASSLDEIAPAELFF
TGTGCCAGCAGCTTAGATGAGATCGCACCGGCGGAGCTGTTTTTT
>TRBV28|TRBD2|once|TRBJ2-7
CASSRGGRNYEQYF
TGTGCCAGCAGCCGGGGGGGGAGAAATTACGAGCAGTACTTC
>TRBV13|TRBD1|.|TRBJ1-2
CASSLGTAGYTF
TGTGCCAGCAGCTTGGGGACAGCCGGCTACACCTTC
>TRBV9|TRBD1|few|TRBJ2-1
CASSAGTGGENEQFF
TGTGCCAGCAGCGCAGGGACAGGGGGAGAAAATGAGCAGTTCTTC
>TRBV30|.|.|TRBJ2-3
CAWGAADTQYF
TGTGCCTGGGGGGCGGCAGATACGCAGTATTTT
>TRBV27|.|.|TRBJ1-5
CASSPAKTGRYSNQPQHF
TGTGCCAGCAGCCCGGCTAAAACAGGACGTTATAGCAATCAGCCCCAGCATTTT
>TRBV7-9|.|.|TRBJ2-7
CASSLALGQGAREQYF
TGTGCCAGCAGCTTAGCGCTTGGGCAGGGCGCTCGCGAGCAGTACTTC
>TRBV2|TRBD2|.|TRBJ2-1
CASSEAPRRGGFF
TGTGCCAGCAGTGAAGCCCCCCGTCGGGGGGGGTTCTTC
>TRBV5-6|TRBD2|.|TRBJ2-7
CASSPWTSFSYEQYF
TGTGCCAGCAGCCCCTGGACTAGCTTCTCCTACGAGCAGTACTTC
>TRBV20-1|.|.|TRBJ1-2
CSATVFGGYTF
TGCAGTGCTACCGTGTTTGGGGGCTACACCTTC
>TRBV28|.|.|TRBJ1-3
CASSFHDSLSGNTIYF
TGTGCCAGCAGTTTCCATGATTCCCTCTCTGGAAACACCATATATTTT
>TRBV13|TRBD1|.|TRBJ2-7
CASSTGQSTYEQYF
TGTGCCAGCAGCACGGGACAGAGTACCTACGAGCAGTACTTC
>TRBV5-1|TRBD1|.|TRBJ2-3
CASRGQGSTDTQYF
TGCGCCAGCAGGGGACAGGGTAGCACAGATACGCAGTATTTT
>TRBV4-3|.|.|TRBJ1-5
CASSQDVDSNQPQHF
TGCGCCAGCAGCCAAGACGTGGATAGCAATCAGCCCCAGCATTTT
>TRBV7-3|.|.|TRBJ2-7
CASSLGQSSAYEQYF
TGTGCCAGCAGCTTAGGGCAGTCGTCCGCCTACGAGCAGTACTTC
>TRBV4-2|.|.|TRBJ1-1
CASSREVSLNTEAFF
TGTGCCAGCAGCAGAGAGGTCAGCTTGAACACTGAAGCTTTCTTT
>TRBV7-3|.|.|TRBJ2-3
CASSFEETDTQYF
TGTGCCAGCAGCTTTGAAGAAACAGATACGCAGTATTTT
>TRBV6-5|.|.|TRBJ1-5
CASSYSPGGQPQHF
TGTGCCAGCAGTTACTCCCCGGGCGGGCAGCCCCAGCATTTT
>TRBV4-1|TRBD2|.|TRBJ2-1
CASSNPSGREYNEQFF
TGCGCCAGCAGCAACCCCAGCGGGAGGGAGTACAATGAGCAGTTCTTC
>TRBV18|.|.|TRBJ2-7
CASSPTGSTYEQYF
TGTGCCAGCTCACCTACAGGGAGCACCTACGAGCAGTACTTC
>TRBV9|TRBD1|.|TRBJ2-1
CASSSEGGQGWDEQFF
TGTGCCAGCAGCTCAGAGGGAGGACAGGGGTGGGATGAGCAGTTCTTC
>TRBV6-5|TRBD1|.|TRBJ1-2
CASSYSKQGTYGYTF
TGTGCCAGCAGTTACTCGAAACAGGGGACCTATGGCTACACCTTC
>TRBV28|TRBD2|.|TRBJ2-3
CASSLFPGLAGTDTQYF
TGTGCCAGCAGTTTGTTTCCGGGGCTAGCGGGAACAGATACGCAGTATTTT
>TRBV7-2|.|.|TRBJ2-3
CASSLSQEQDTQYF
TGTGCCAGCAGCTTAAGCCAGGAACAAGATACGCAGTATTTT